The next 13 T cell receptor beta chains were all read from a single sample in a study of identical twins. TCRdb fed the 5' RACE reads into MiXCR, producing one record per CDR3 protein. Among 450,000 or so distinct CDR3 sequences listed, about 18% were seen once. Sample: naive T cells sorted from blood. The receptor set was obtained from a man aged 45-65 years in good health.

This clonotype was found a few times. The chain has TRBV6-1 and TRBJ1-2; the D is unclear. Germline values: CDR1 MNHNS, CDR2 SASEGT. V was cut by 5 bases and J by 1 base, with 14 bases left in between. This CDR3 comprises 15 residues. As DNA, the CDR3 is TGTGCCAGCAGTCCGGGGATCAAGCTTAACTATGGCTACACCTTC. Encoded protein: CASSPGIKLNYGYTF.

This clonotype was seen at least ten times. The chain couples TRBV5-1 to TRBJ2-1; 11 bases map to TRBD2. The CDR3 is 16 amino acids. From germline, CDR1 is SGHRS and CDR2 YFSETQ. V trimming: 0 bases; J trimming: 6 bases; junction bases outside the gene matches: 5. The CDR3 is CASSLALSGGVNEQFF. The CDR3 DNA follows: TGCGCCAGCAGCTTGGCTCTTAGCGGGGGGGTCAATGAGCAGTTCTTC.

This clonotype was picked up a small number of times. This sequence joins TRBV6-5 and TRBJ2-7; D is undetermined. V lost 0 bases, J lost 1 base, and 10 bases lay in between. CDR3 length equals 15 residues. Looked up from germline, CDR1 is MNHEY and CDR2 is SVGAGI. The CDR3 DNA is TGTGCCAGCAGTTACTCCCTAGGAAGGTCCTACGAGCAGTACTTC. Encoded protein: CASSYSLGRSYEQYF.

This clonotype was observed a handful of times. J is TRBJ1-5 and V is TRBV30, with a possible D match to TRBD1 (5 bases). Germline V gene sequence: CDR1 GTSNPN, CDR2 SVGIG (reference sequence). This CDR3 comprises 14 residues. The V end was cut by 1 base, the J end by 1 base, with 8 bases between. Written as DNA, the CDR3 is TGTGCCTGGAGTGGAGGGGCAAGCAATCAGCCCCAGCATTTT. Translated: CAWSGGASNQPQHF.

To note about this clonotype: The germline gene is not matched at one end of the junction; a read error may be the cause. CDR3 coding DNA: TGTGCCAGCAGCTTGGGGTTCTGGACCCGTGATAATGATCAGTTCTTC. Encoded protein: CASSLGFWTRDNDQFF. V and J are TRBV5-6 and TRBJ2-1; D ambiguous. CDR3 length: 16 amino acids. In germline, CDR1 is SGHDT, CDR2 YYEEEE.

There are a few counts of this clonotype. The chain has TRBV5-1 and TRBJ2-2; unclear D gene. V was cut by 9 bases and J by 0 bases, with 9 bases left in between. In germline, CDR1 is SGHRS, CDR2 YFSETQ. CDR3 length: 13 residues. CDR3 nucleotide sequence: TGCGCCACCCAGGCGGCGAACACCGGGGAGCTGTTTTTT. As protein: CATQAANTGELFF. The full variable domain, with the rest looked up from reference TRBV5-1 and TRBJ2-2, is KAGVTQTPRYLIKTRGQQVTLSCSPISGHRSVSWYQQTPGQGLQFLFEYFSETQRNKGNFPGRFSGRQFSNSRSEMNVSTLELGDSALYLCATQAANTGELFFGEGSRLTVL.

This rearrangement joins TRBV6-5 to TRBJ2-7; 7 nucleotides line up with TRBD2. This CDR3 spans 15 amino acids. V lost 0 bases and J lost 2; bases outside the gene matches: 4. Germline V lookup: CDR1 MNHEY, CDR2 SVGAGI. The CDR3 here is CASSYSKRGTYEQYF. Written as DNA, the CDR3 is TGTGCCAGCAGTTACTCGAAGCGGGGTACCTACGAGCAGTACTTC.

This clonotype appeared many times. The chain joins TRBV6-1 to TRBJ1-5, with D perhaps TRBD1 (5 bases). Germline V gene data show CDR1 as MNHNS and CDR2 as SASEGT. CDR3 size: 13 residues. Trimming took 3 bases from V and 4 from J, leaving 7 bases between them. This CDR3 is CASSDRANQPQHF. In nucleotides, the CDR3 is TGTGCCAGCAGTGACAGGGCTAATCAGCCCCAGCATTTT.

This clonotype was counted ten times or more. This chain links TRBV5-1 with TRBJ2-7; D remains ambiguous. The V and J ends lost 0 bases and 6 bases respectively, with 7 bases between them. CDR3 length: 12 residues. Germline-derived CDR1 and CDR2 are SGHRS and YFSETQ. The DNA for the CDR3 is TGCGCCAGCAGCTTGGTTGGATTCGAGCAGTACTTC. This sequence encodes CASSLVGFEQYF.

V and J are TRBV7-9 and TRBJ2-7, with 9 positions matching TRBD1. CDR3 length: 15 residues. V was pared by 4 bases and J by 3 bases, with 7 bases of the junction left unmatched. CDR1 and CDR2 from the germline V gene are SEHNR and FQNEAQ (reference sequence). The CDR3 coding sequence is TGTGCCAGCAGCTCGCCGGGACAGGGTCGCTACGAGCAGTACTTC. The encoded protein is CASSSPGQGRYEQYF. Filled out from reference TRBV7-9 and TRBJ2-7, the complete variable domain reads DTGVSQNPRHKITKRGQNVTFRCDPISEHNRLYWYRQTLGQGPEFLTYFQNEAQLEKSRLLSDRFSAERPKGSFSTLEIQRTEQGDSAMYLCASSSPGQGRYEQYFGPGTRLTVT.

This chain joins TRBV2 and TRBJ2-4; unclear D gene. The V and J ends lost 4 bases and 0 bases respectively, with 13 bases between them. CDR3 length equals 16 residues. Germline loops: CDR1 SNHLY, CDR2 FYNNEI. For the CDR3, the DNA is TGTGCCAGCAGTGGAGAGACTTCGCTAGCCAAAAACATTCAGTACTTC. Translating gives CASSGETSLAKNIQYF.

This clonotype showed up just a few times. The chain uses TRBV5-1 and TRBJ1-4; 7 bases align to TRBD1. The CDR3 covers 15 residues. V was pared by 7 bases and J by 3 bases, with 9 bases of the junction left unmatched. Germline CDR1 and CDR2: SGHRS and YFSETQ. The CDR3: CASRGGLGPNEKLFF. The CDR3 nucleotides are TGCGCCAGCCGAGGGGGCCTAGGGCCTAATGAAAAACTGTTTTTT.

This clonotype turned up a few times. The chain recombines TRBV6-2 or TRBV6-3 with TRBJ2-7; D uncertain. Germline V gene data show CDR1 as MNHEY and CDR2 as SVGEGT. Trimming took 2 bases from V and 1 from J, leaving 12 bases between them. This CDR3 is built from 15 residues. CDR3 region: CASSYASRASYEQYF. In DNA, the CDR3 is TGTGCCAGCAGTTACGCTTCCCGGGCATCCTACGAGCAGTACTTC.